This T cell receptor (beta chain) derives from a study of T cell responses to AZD1222 COVID-19 vaccine. Study results and limitations: Spike-specific TCR breadth and depth went up after people got two AZD1222 doses. Only a handful of AZD1222 recipients were seropositive at baseline.

CDR1 and CDR2 from the germline V gene are SEHNR and FQNEAQ (reference sequence). CDR3 length: 16 residues. Trimming took off 3 bases at V and 1 base at J, with 12 bases between the two ends. Comments on this clone: What it binds is unknown.

Sequenced by immunoSEQ multiplex PCR; TCRdb stores in-frame clones only, minus some. The data contain 130,000 to 150,000 clones, approximately 89% of them singletons. This receptor was obtained from an adult in good health. The sample consisted of peripheral blood, taken on day 0 of MenACWY control vaccination. The gene calls are TRBV7-9 and TRBJ2-2; D is possibly TRBD1 (6 bases). The CDR3 sequence is CASSFWVTGNTGELFF. In nucleotides, the CDR3 is TGTGCCAGCAGCTTTTGGGTGACAGGGAACACCGGGGAGCTGTTTTTT.